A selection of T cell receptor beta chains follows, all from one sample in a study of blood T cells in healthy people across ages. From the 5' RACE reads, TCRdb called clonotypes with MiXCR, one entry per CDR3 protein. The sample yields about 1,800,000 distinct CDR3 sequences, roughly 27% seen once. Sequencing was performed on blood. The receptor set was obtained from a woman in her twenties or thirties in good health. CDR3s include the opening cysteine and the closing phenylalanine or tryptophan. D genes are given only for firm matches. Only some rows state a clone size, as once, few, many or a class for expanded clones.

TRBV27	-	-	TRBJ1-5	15	CASSLWGADNQPQHF	TGTGCCAGCAGTTTATGGGGGGCGGATAATCAGCCCCAGCATTTT
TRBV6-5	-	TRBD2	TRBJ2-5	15	CASSPLGLAEETQYF	TGTGCCAGCAGTCCGCTGGGACTAGCGGAGGAGACCCAGTACTTC
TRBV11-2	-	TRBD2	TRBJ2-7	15	CASSLSQRGPYEQYF	TGTGCCAGCAGCTTATCGCAGCGGGGGCCCTACGAGCAGTACTTC
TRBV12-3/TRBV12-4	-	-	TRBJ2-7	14	CASSFSFPGNEQYF	TGTGCCAGCAGTTTCAGTTTTCCTGGGAATGAGCAGTACTTC
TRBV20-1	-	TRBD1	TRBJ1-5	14	CSANGDRLNQPQHF	TGCAGTGCAAACGGGGACAGGCTCAATCAGCCCCAGCATTTT
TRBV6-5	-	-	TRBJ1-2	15	CASSYSKGVQYGYTF	TGTGCCAGCAGTTACTCGAAAGGGGTTCAGTATGGCTACACCTTC
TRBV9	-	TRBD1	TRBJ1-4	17	CASSPMGQGATNEKLFF	TGTGCCAGCAGCCCAATGGGACAGGGGGCAACTAATGAAAAACTGTTTTTT
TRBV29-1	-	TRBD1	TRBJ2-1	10	CSGDRDKQFF	TGCAGCGGGGACAGGGACAAGCAGTTCTTC
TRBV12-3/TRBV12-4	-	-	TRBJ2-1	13	CASSLGRLDEQFF	TGTGCCAGCAGTTTAGGTCGTCTTGATGAGCAGTTCTTC
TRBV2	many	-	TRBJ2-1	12	CASFGDFTEQFF	TGTGCCAGCTTCGGCGACTTCACTGAGCAGTTCTTC
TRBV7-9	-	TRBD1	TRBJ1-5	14	CASSRDRVYQPQHF	TGTGCCAGCAGTCGGGACAGAGTCTATCAGCCCCAGCATTTT
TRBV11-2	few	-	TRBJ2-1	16	CASSLDPGPPHNEQFF	TGTGCCAGCAGCTTAGATCCGGGGCCGCCACACAATGAGCAGTTCTTC
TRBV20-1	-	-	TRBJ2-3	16	CSARDLRDPGTDTQYF	TGCAGTGCTAGAGATCTTCGGGACCCCGGCACAGATACGCAGTATTTT
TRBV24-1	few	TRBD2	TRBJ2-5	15	CATSDSAAGAETQYF	TGTGCCACCAGTGACTCCGCAGCGGGAGCGGAGACCCAGTACTTC
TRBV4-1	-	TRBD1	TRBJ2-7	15	CASSPGTGQDYEQYF	TGCGCCAGCAGCCCGGGGACAGGGCAGGACTACGAGCAGTACTTC
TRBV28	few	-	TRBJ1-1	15	CASRLPAGLNTEAFF	TGTGCCAGCAGGCTCCCGGCAGGCTTGAACACTGAAGCTTTCTTT
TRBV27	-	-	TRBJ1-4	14	CASRSVQMQEKLFF	TGTGCCAGCAGATCGGTCCAGATGCAGGAAAAACTGTTTTTT
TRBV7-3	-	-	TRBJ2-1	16	CASGLDGGASYNEQFF	TGTGCCAGCGGCCTGGACGGGGGCGCCTCCTACAATGAGCAGTTCTTC
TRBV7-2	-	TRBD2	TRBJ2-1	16	CASSLGPSGGQIEQFF	TGTGCCAGCAGCTTAGGTCCTAGCGGGGGGCAGATTGAGCAGTTCTTC
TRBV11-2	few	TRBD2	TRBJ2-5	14	CASTLTSGKETQYF	TGTGCCAGCACCTTAACTAGCGGGAAAGAGACCCAGTACTTC
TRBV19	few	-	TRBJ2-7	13	CASSIGRNYEQYF	TGTGCCAGTAGTATAGGACGGAACTACGAGCAGTACTTC
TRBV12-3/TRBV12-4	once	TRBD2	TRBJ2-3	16	CASSPPSGRSTDAQYF	TGTGCCAGCAGTCCACCCAGCGGGAGGAGCACAGATGCGCAGTATTTT
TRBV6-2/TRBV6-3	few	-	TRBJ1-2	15	CASSYMLGQGRGYTF	TGTGCCAGCAGTTACATGTTGGGGCAGGGACGCGGCTACACCTTC
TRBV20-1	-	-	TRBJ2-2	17	CSARDPLGKTNTGELFF	TGCAGTGCTAGAGATCCGCTGGGTAAAACGAACACCGGGGAGCTGTTTTTT
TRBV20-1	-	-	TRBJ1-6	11	CSARGSGPLHF	TGCAGTGCTAGAGGATCCGGGCCCCTCCACTTT
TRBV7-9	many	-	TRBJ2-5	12	CASSRVVETQYF	TGTGCCAGCAGCAGGGTGGTAGAGACCCAGTACTTC
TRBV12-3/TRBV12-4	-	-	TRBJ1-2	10	CASSFYGCTF	TGTGCCAGCAGTTTCTATGGCTGCACCTTC
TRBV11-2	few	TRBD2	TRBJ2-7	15	CASSLERTSGYEQYF	TGTGCCAGCAGCTTAGAGAGGACTAGCGGCTACGAGCAGTACTTC
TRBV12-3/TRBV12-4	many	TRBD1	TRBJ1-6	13	CASSLTGDSPLHF	TGTGCCAGCAGCCTAACAGGGGACTCACCCCTCCACTTT
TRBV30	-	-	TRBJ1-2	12	CARTGTTYGYTF	TGTGCCCGGACCGGGACCACCTATGGCTACACCTTC
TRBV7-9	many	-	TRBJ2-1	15	CASSLQGPTGNEQFF	TGTGCCAGCAGCTTACAGGGGCCCACCGGGAATGAGCAGTTCTTC
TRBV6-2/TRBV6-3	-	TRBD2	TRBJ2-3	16	CTSSYLAGESTDTQYF	TGTACCAGCAGTTACTTGGCGGGAGAGAGTACAGATACGCAGTATTTT
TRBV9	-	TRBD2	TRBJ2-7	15	CASSVAGGTYNEQYF	TGTGCCAGCAGCGTAGCGGGGGGGACCTACAATGAGCAGTACTTC
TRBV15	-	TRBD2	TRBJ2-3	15	CATSRDRGGTDTQYF	TGTGCCACCAGCAGAGATCGCGGGGGGACAGATACGCAGTATTTT
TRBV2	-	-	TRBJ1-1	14	CASRLEWSGYEAFF	TGTGCCAGCAGGCTCGAGTGGAGCGGATATGAAGCTTTCTTT
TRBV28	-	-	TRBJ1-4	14	CASSLSQEDEKLFF	TGTGCCAGCAGTTTATCCCAGGAGGATGAAAAACTGTTTTTT
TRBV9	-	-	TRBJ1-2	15	CTSSTETGLYNGYTF	TGTACCAGCAGCACGGAAACAGGGCTTTACAATGGCTACACCTTC
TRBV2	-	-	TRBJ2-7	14	CASRPQGVPYEQYF	TGTGCCAGCAGGCCACAGGGTGTGCCCTACGAGCAGTACTTC
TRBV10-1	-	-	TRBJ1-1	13	CASSEGSVTEAFF	TGCGCCAGCAGTGAGGGGTCGGTCACTGAAGCTTTCTTT
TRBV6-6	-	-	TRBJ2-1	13	CASAGALANEQFF	TGTGCCAGCGCGGGGGCACTGGCGAATGAGCAGTTCTTC
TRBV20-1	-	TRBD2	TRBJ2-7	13	CSAGLVGRNEQYF	TGCAGTGCGGGACTAGTGGGAAGGAACGAGCAGTACTTC